What follows is one TCR beta chain and its context. Its target is not known. One end of the junction does not line up with germline, which may come from a read error. No cell sorting was done before RNA was extracted from the tissue. More than 3 cm separated this lung sample from the edge of the tumor. Three rounds of nested PCR, following a modified ARM-PCR protocol, produced the TCRbeta library. TCRdb analysed the multiplex PCR reads with MiXCR anew, one entry per CDR3 protein. The sample has 70,000 to 90,000 distinct CDR3 sequences; under 70% are singletons. The data originate from a study of tumor and adjacent non-tumor tissue in lung cancer. Across the study: Each sample yielded a few million productive TCRbeta reads on average.

The CDR3 totals 18 residues. The germline V gene encodes CDR1 SGHAT and CDR2 FQNNGV. Study-wide results and caveats: Tumor repertoires had a smaller top 100 clone share than normal lung. Significantly higher TCR diversity was found in tumor than normal lung.

The sample consisted of distant non-tumor lung tissue. This rearrangement joins TRBV11-2 to TRBJ2-3; 8 nucleotides agree with TRBD2. This clonotype was obtained from a woman in her 50s with non-small cell lung cancer. The CDR3 sequence: CASSSGRSGLVGRVAQYF. DNA of the CDR3: TGTGCTAGCAGCTCGGGTCGTTCGGGACTAGTGGGAAGGGTCGCCCAGTATTTT. Drawing the rest from reference TRBV11-2 and TRBJ2-3, the complete variable domain is EAGVAQSPRYKIIEKRQSVAFWCNPISGHATLYWYQQILGQGPKLLIQFQNNGVVDDSQLPKDRFSAERLKGVDSTLKIQPAKLEDSAVYLCASSSGRSGLVGRVAQYFGPGTRLTVL.